What follows describes a single TCR beta chain. These data originate in a study of blood T cell repertoires in COVID-19. Study-wide context: Samples taken during acute and convalescent COVID-19 were collected in the United States, Italy and Spain. The analysed material was cDNA or gDNA that came from T cells, B-cell-depleted T cells, or PBMCs.

Original handling: Counts of nucleated cells, estimated from reference gene primer amplification, were obtained. Clones were read by immunoSEQ multiplex PCR, and TCRdb kept only the in-frame ones, dropping some. For V, J and clone size, that table is used; D and trimming come from the DNA. Found here are about 220,000 clones, around 84% of them singletons; the top ten hold less than 20%. Germline V gene sequence: CDR1 SGHRS, CDR2 YFSETQ. This CDR3 is built from 13 residues. Trimming left V 1 base short and J 8 bases short, with 10 bases between. This TCR derives from a man under 40 with active or convalescent COVID-19. What was sequenced was peripheral blood. The chain joins TRBV5-1 to TRBJ2-1; D gene unclear. CDR3 region: CASSLSPFDEQFF. DNA of the CDR3: TGCGCCAGCAGCTTGTCTCCGTTTGATGAGCAGTTCTTC.